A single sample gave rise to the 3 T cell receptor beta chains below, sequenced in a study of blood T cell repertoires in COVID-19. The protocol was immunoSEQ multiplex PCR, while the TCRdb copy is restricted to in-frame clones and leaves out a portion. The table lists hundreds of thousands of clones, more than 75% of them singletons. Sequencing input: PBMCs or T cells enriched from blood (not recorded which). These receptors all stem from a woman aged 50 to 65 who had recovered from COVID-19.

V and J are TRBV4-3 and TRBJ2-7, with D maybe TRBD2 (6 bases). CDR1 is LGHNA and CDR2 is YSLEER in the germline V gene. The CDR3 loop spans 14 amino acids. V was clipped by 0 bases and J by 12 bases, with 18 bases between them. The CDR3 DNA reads TGCGCCAGCAGCCAAGAACGTGGAGGGACTGCAGGGTACTTC. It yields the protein CASSQERGGTAGYF.

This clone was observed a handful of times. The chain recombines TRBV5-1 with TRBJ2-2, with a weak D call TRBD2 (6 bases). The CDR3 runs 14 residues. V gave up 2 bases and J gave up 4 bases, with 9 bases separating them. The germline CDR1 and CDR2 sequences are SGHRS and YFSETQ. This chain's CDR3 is CASSLGEATGELFF. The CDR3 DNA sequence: TGCGCCAGCAGCTTAGGGGAGGCCACCGGGGAGCTGTTTTTT.

The CDR3 spells CASSRDRDRSNQPQHF. The CDR3 nucleotides are TGTGCCAGCAGCAGAGACAGGGACAGGAGCAATCAGCCCCAGCATTTT. The chain joins TRBV21-1 to TRBJ1-5; the D call of TRBD1 is as the table states it, not checked on the DNA. TRBV21-1 is shown as a pseudogene. This CDR3 is 16 amino acids long.